One sample yielded the 20 T cell receptor beta chains listed below, sequenced in a study of shared clonotypes between healthy human individuals. Libraries were prepared by immunoSEQ multiplex PCR; TCRdb keeps only in-frame clonotypes and omits some of them. The profile covers about 2.1 million clones, with 93% appearing a single time and 1.5% to 2% taken by the ten largest. CD45RO-negative CD8 cells positively selected for CCR7 made up the naive population, which excluded terminally differentiated effector memory CD45RA+ cells. Sequencing was performed on naive CD8+ T cells from PBMCs. The receptor source for this set is a young man in good health. Some clones in this sample may be carry-over from other donors' samples.

As for this clone: Other DNA sequences in this sample translate to the same CDR3. The chain carries TRBV27 and TRBJ2-1; D not certain. CDR1 is MNHEY and CDR2 is SMNVEV in the germline V gene (reference sequence). The CDR3 length is 11 residues. Trimming left V 4 bases short and J 10 bases short, with 8 bases between. CDR3: CASSSLREQFF. CDR3 sequence (DNA): TGTGCCAGCAGTTCTCTACGGGAGCAGTTCTTC.

The V and J genes are TRBV7-3 and TRBJ1-1, with no clear D. The CDR3 loop spans 15 amino acids. Germline CDR1 and CDR2: SGHTA and FQGTGA. V lost 3 bases and J lost 5, with 16 bases in between. The CDR3 DNA reads TGTGCCAGCAGCTTGGCGACGGTTCAGGCAACTGAAGCTTTCTTT. As protein: CASSLATVQATEAFF.

The V gene is TRBV6-1, the J gene TRBJ1-1; D remains unclear. The CDR3 sequence is 17 residues long. Trimming removed 1 base at V and 1 base at J, with 16 bases between. Germline values: CDR1 MNHNS, CDR2 SASEGT. The DNA of the CDR3 is TGTGCCAGCAGTGAAGTGGGTATGATAGTGACGAACACTGAAGCTTTCTTT. It codes for CASSEVGMIVTNTEAFF.

This chain's CDR3 is CATLASSIDEQYF. Here the CDR3 DNA reads TGTGCCACTCTAGCGTCCTCGATCGACGAGCAGTACTTC. This chain uses TRBV15 with TRBJ2-7, with a possible D match to TRBD2 (6 bases). CDR1 and CDR2 from the germline V gene are LNHNV and YYDKDF (reference sequence). The CDR3 extends over 13 amino acids. V was cut by 9 bases and J by 5 bases, with 17 bases left in between.

The genes are TRBV13 and TRBJ2-7; the D gene could be TRBD1 or TRBD2 (5 bases each). Looked up from germline, CDR1 is PRHDT and CDR2 is FYEKMQ (reference sequence). Between the trimmed V and J ends, which lost 4 bases and 4 bases, there was a span of 14 bases. This CDR3 is 14 amino acids long. The CDR3 sequence is CASSSWLAGYEQYF. CDR3 bases: TGTGCCAGCAGCTCGTGGCTAGCAGGGTACGAGCAGTACTTC.

The genes are TRBV10-3 and TRBJ1-3; D remains ambiguous. The V end was cut by 3 bases, the J end by 2 bases, with 11 bases between. In germline, CDR1 is ENHRY, CDR2 SYGVKD. The CDR3 has 15 residues. Here the CDR3 reads CAISDRIGAGNTIYF. The CDR3 DNA is TGTGCCATCAGTGATCGGATCGGTGCTGGAAACACCATATATTTT.

The rearrangement links TRBV27 to TRBJ2-3; 9 nucleotides match TRBD1. Per the germline V gene, CDR1 is MNHEY and CDR2 is SMNVEV (reference sequence). CDR3 length: 16 residues. J gave up 5 bases and V 6 bases, and 12 bases lay outside the gene matches. Here the CDR3 reads CASSLNRDRVEDTQYF. CDR3 DNA sequence: TGTGCCAGCAGCCTCAACCGGGACAGGGTCGAAGATACGCAGTATTTT.

This chain joins TRBV30 and TRBJ1-6, with D perhaps matching TRBD1 (6 bases). The CDR3 is made up of 14 amino acids. Trimming pared 0 bases from V and 10 bases from J, leaving 13 bases between. CDR1 and CDR2 from the germline V gene are GTSNPN and SVGIG (reference sequence). The CDR3 protein is CAWSVLAGESPLHF. CDR3 bases: TGTGCCTGGAGTGTACTGGCAGGGGAGTCACCCCTCCACTTT.

The CDR3 DNA follows: TGTGCCAGTAGATTCGACAGTGCAACTAATGAAAAACTGTTTTTT. Amino acids: CASRFDSATNEKLFF. The rearrangement uses TRBV19 and TRBJ1-4, with a weak D call TRBD1 (5 bases). Trimming took 6 bases from V and 0 from J, leaving 11 bases between them. The V gene's germline CDR1 is LNHDA and CDR2 SQIVND (reference sequence). The CDR3 length is 15 residues.

The genes are TRBV10-3 and TRBJ2-7; 11 nucleotides line up with TRBD2. The CDR3 is 14 residues long. Germline V gene data show CDR1 as ENHRY and CDR2 as SYGVKD. J was trimmed by 7 bases and V by 9 bases; bases with no gene match: 11. The CDR3 DNA reads as TGTGCCATGGGGATGACTAGCGGGATTATTGAGCAGTACTTC. It yields the protein CAMGMTSGIIEQYF.

This chain links TRBV6-1 with TRBJ2-5; 9 bases fit TRBD1. The CDR3 contains 14 residues. With 9 bases clipped from V and 5 bases from J, the junction kept 10 bases outside the gene matches. CDR1 MNHNS and CDR2 SASEGT come from the germline V gene. CDR3 sequence (DNA): TGTGCCAGTCATAACAGGGGGCTTTGGGAGACCCAGTACTTC. Protein product: CASHNRGLWETQYF.

The chain combines TRBV6-1 with TRBJ2-7, with a weak D call TRBD2 (5 bases). CDR3 length equals 13 residues. CDR1 and CDR2 (germline): MNHNS, SASEGT. With 4 bases removed from V and 3 bases from J, the gap between germline ends came to 10 bases. Written as DNA, the CDR3 is TGTGCCAGCAGTGGACGCGGACTCTACGAGCAGTACTTC. Its protein is CASSGRGLYEQYF.

The chain couples TRBV9 to TRBJ2-5, with TRBD2 matching 13 bases. Germline assignment: CDR1 SGDLS and CDR2 YYNGEE. The CDR3 is 16 residues long. The junction had 6 bases not matched to a gene; V was cut back by 4 bases and J by 3 bases. The CDR3 coding sequence is TGTGCCAGCAGCACGGGACTAGCGGGGATAAAAGAGACCCAGTACTTC. Protein product: CASSTGLAGIKETQYF.

The rearrangement joins TRBV28 to TRBJ2-1; D might be TRBD2 (5 bases). Trimming cost V 6 bases and J 8 bases, with 14 bases left between them. Germline V lookup: CDR1 MDHEN, CDR2 SYDVKM. The CDR3 contains 13 residues. The CDR3 DNA reads TGTGCCAGCAGACCACTAGTCGGGTATGAGCAGTTCTTC. Its translation: CASRPLVGYEQFF.

The chain joins TRBV30 to TRBJ2-7; D possibly corresponds to TRBD2 (6 bases). CDR3 size: 13 residues. With 1 base removed from V and 9 bases from J, the gap between germline ends came to 16 bases. CDR1 is GTSNPN and CDR2 is SVGIG in the germline V gene (reference sequence). CDR3 coding DNA: TGTGCCTGGAGTGATTTTGATAGGGGAGGGCAGTACTTC. Translating it yields CAWSDFDRGGQYF.

The rearrangement joins TRBV7-9 to TRBJ2-7; D may be TRBD1 (6 bases). Trimming stripped 5 bases from V and 2 bases from J, with 16 bases between. The CDR3 covers 15 residues. From germline, CDR1 is SEHNR and CDR2 FQNEAQ (reference sequence). The CDR3 nucleotides are TGTGCCAGCAGCGCCGGGACATCTACGCCCTACGAGCAGTACTTC. Translation gives CASSAGTSTPYEQYF.

This clone has only one observation. The rearrangement joins TRBV7-2 to TRBJ2-1; D may be TRBD1 or TRBD2 (6 bases each). Trimming left V 8 bases short and J 8 bases short, with 10 bases between. The germline CDR1 and CDR2 sequences are SGHTA and FQGNSA. This CDR3 has 11 amino acids. The chain's CDR3 is CASLGGYEQFF. CDR3 coding DNA: TGTGCCAGCCTAGGGGGGTATGAGCAGTTCTTC.

CDR3 in amino acids: CASSLGTGPPADEQFF. CDR3 nucleotide sequence: TGTGCCAGCAGTTTGGGGACAGGCCCACCGGCGGATGAGCAGTTCTTC. V usage is TRBV28 and J usage is TRBJ2-1; 8 nucleotides match TRBD1. Germline loops: CDR1 MDHEN, CDR2 SYDVKM. The CDR3 spans 16 residues. V was pared by 3 bases and J by 8 bases, with 12 bases of the junction left unmatched.

In regard to this clone: The sample carries other DNA sequences with the same CDR3. This chain links TRBV7-9 with TRBJ2-5; no definite D call. The CDR3 has 14 amino acids. The V gene lost 5 bases and the J gene lost 1 base, with 11 bases spanning the gap. In germline, CDR1 is SEHNR, CDR2 FQNEAQ (reference sequence). The CDR3 DNA reads as TGTGCCAGCAGCGCCTCTGGCATCCAAGAGACCCAGTACTTC. Translating gives CASSASGIQETQYF.

The count of this clone is one. The V and J genes are TRBV7-8 and TRBJ2-5; perhaps TRBD2 as D (5 bases). The CDR3 loop spans 18 amino acids. V lost 0 bases and J 2 bases, leaving 19 bases between the germline ends. In germline, CDR1 is SGHVS, CDR2 FQNEAQ. The CDR3 DNA reads TGTGCCAGCAGCTTAGCGATTTCCCGGACTCCTTTGCAAGAGACCCAGTACTTC. This codes for CASSLAISRTPLQETQYF.